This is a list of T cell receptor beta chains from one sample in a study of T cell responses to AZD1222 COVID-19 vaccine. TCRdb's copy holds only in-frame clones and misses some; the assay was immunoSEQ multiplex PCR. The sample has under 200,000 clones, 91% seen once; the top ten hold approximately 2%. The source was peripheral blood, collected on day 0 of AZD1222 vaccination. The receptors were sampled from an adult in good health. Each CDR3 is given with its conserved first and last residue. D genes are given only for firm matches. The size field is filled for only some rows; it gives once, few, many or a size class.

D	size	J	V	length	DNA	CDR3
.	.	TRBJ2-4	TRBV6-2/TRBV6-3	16	TGTGCCAGCAGTTACTCGGGGAGCCTAGCCAAAAACATTCAGTACTTC	CASSYSGSLAKNIQYF
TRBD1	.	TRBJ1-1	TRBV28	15	TGTGCCAGCAGTCCTTGGACAGGGGTGGGCACTGAAGCTTTCTTT	CASSPWTGVGTEAFF
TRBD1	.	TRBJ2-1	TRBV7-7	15	TGTGCCAGCAGCTTAGGCAGACAGGGCCACAATGAGCAGTTCTTC	CASSLGRQGHNEQFF
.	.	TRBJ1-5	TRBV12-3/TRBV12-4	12	TGTGCCAGCAGTTTAGCTCGTCAGCCCCAGCATTTT	CASSLARQPQHF
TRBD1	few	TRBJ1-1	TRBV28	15	TGTGCCAGCAGTTTGCGTTACAGGGGAAACACTGAAGCTTTCTTT	CASSLRYRGNTEAFF
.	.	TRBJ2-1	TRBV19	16	TGTGCCAGTAGTATCCTTGATCAGCGGCCCCACAATGAGCAGTTCTTC	CASSILDQRPHNEQFF
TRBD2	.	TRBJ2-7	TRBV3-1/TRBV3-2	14	TGTGCCAGCAGCATGGCGGGGGGGTCTCGAGAGCAGTACTTC	CASSMAGGSREQYF
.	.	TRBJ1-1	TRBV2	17	TGTGCCAGCCCCTTGGGAAAATTTACAGCATTGAACACTGAAGCTTTCTTT	CASPLGKFTALNTEAFF
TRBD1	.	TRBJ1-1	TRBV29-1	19	TGCAGCGTTGTTGGCCCTCGCGTTGACAGGGTGGGTTTTAACACTGAAGCTTTCTTT	CSVVGPRVDRVGFNTEAFF
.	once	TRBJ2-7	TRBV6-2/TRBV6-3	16	TGTGCCAGCAGCCGACGACTCGTGACTGGCTCCTACGAGCAGTACTTC	CASSRRLVTGSYEQYF
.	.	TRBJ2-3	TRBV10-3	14	TGTGCCATCTCGAAGGGCTTCGGGACAGATACGCAGTATTTT	CAISKGFGTDTQYF
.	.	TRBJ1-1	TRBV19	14	TGTGCCAGTAGTCGGGGGGCGAGTGATACTGAAGCTTTCTTT	CASSRGASDTEAFF
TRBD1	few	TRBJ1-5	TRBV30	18	TGTGCCTGGAGTGCCTCCCGGGACAGGTTACATAGCAATCAGCCCCAGCATTTT	CAWSASRDRLHSNQPQHF
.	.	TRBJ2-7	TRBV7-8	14	TGTGCCAGCAGCCGCGTTGAGGGTCCCTTCGAGCAGTACTTC	CASSRVEGPFEQYF
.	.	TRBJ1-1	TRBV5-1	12	TGCGCCAGCAGCTTGGAGTCGGCCGAAGCTTTCTTT	CASSLESAEAFF
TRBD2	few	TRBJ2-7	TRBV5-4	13	TGTGCCAGCAGCTTCAGCGGGGGAGTGGAGCAGTACTTC	CASSFSGGVEQYF
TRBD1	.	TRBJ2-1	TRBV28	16	TGTGCCAGCAGTTCCCCTCCGGGACAGAGTTACAATGAGCAGTTCTTC	CASSSPPGQSYNEQFF
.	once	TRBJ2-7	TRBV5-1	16	TGCGCCAGCAGCTTGGGCCTGGGACCGACTTTCCACGAGCAGTACTTC	CASSLGLGPTFHEQYF
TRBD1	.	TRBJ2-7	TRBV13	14	TGTGCCAGCAGCTTAGGGTATAACAGGGGCGAGCAGTACTTC	CASSLGYNRGEQYF
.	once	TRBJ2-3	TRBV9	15	TGTGCCAGCAGCCCGGGGGGCTTAAACACAGATACGCAGTATTTT	CASSPGGLNTDTQYF
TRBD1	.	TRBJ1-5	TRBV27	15	TGTGCCAGCAGAGAGACAGGGGGTCGCAATCAGCCCCAGCATTTT	CASRETGGRNQPQHF
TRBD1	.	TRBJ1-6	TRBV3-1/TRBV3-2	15	TGTGCCAGCAGCCAAGTCGGGACAGAGGATTCACCCCTCCACTTT	CASSQVGTEDSPLHF
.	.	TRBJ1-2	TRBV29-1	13	TGCAGCGTCGTCCCGCAGTCTAACTATGGCTACACCTTC	CSVVPQSNYGYTF
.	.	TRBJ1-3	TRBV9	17	TGTGCCAGCAGCCCCCCCCAAGACCGCGACTCTGGAAACACCATATATTTT	CASSPPQDRDSGNTIYF
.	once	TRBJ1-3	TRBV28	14	TGTGCCAGCAGCCAGGGGAGTGTAGGATACACCATATATTTT	CASSQGSVGYTIYF
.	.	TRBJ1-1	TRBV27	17	TGTGCCAGCAGTTTACGAAGGACAGCTGCTTTGAACACTGAAGCTTTCTTT	CASSLRRTAALNTEAFF
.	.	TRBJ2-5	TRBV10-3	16	TGTGCCATCAGTGAGTTTGGGGGGCGGAATAAAGAGACCCAGTACTTC	CAISEFGGRNKETQYF
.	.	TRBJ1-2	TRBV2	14	TGTGCCAGCACTTTGCGGGGAGATTCGGGCGGCTACACCTTC	CASTLRGDSGGYTF
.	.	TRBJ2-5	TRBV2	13	TGTGCCAGCAGTGGACCCGAGGGGGAGACCCAGTACTTC	CASSGPEGETQYF
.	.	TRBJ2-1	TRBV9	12	TGTGCCAGCAGCGCCCCACCGGCGGAGCAGTTCTTC	CASSAPPAEQFF
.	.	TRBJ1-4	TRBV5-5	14	TGTGCCAGCAGCTTGCAGGTGGCTAATGAAAAACTGTTTTTT	CASSLQVANEKLFF
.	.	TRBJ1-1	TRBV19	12	TGTGCCAGTCAGTTAGGTGCATCGGGCCCAATGTTT	CASQLGASGPMF
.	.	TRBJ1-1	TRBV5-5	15	TGTGCCAGCAGCACCGGACACGGACCAAGTATGGAAGCTTTCTTT	CASSTGHGPSMEAFF
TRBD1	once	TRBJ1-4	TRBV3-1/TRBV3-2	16	TGTGCCAGCAGCCAAGGACAGGGCAATCCTAATGAAAAACTGTTTTTT	CASSQGQGNPNEKLFF
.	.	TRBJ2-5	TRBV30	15	TGTGCCTGGAGTGTTCAGCTTAGCGCCCAATCGGCCCAGTACTTC	CAWSVQLSAQSAQYF
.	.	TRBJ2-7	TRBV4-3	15	TGCGCCAGCAGCCTCGCAGGGGGGGGACCCTACGAGCAGTACTTC	CASSLAGGGPYEQYF
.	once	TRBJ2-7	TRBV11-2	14	TGTGCCAGCAGCTTTGGACAGACGTCCTACGAGCAGTACTTC	CASSFGQTSYEQYF
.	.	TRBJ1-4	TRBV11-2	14	TGTGCCAGCAGTACAGGGTGGGCTAATGAAAAACTGTTTTTT	CASSTGWANEKLFF
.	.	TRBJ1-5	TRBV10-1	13	TGCGCCAGCAGTGAGTCGGTGACCCAGCCCCAGCATTTT	CASSESVTQPQHF
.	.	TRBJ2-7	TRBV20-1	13	TGCAGTGCTAGTGGTGGGGGTTCCTACGAGCAGTACTTC	CSASGGGSYEQYF
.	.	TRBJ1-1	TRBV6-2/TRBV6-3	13	TGTGCCAGCAGTTATTGGGGGAACACTGAAGCTTTCTTT	CASSYWGNTEAFF